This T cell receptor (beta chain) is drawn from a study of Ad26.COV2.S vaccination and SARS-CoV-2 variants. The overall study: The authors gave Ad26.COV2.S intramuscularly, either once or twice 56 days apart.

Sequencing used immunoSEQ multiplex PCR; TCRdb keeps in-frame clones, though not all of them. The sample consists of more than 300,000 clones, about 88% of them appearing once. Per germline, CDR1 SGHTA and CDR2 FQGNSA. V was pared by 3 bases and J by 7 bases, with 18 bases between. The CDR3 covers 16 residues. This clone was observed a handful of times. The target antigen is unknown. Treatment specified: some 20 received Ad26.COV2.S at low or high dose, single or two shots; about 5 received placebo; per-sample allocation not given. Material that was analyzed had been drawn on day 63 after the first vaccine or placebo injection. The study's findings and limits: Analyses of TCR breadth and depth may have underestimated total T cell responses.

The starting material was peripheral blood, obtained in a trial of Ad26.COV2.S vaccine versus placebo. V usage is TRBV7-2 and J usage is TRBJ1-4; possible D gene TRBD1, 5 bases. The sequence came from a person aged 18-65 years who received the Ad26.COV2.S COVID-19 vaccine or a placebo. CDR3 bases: TGTGCCAGCAGCTTTCGCCCGGCAGGGAGGAGTGAAAAACTGTTTTTT. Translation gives CASSFRPAGRSEKLFF.